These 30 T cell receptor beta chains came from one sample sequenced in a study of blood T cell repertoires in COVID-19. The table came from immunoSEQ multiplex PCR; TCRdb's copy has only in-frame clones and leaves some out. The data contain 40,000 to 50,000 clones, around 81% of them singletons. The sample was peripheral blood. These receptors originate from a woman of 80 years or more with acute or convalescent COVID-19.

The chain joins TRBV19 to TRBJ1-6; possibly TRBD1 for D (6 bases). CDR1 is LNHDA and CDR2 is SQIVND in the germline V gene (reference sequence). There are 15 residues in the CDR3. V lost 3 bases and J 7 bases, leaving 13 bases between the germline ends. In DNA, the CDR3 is TGTGCCAGTAGTATTTTGGGCGACAGGAATTCACCCCTCCACTTT. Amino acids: CASSILGDRNSPLHF.

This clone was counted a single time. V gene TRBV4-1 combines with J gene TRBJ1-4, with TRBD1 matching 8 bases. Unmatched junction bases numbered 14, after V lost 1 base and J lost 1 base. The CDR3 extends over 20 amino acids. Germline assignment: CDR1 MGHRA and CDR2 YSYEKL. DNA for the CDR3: TGCGCCAGCAGCCAAGTCCAATGGGATACAGGGGGGATAACTAATGAAAAACTGTTTTTT. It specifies CASSQVQWDTGGITNEKLFF.

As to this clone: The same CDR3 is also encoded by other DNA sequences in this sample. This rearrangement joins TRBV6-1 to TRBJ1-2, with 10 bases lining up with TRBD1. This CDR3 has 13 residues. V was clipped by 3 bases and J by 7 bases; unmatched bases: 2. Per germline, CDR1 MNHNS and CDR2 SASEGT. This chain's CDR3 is CASSDRDRGGYTF. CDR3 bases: TGTGCCAGCAGTGACCGGGACAGGGGTGGCTACACCTTC.

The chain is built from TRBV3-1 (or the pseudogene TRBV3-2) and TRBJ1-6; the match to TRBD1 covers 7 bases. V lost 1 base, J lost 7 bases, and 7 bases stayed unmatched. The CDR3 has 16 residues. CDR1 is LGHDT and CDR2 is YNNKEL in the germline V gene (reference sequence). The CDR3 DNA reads TGTGCCAGCAGCCAAGTCCGACAGGGAGGCAATTCACCCCTCCACTTT. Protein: CASSQVRQGGNSPLHF.

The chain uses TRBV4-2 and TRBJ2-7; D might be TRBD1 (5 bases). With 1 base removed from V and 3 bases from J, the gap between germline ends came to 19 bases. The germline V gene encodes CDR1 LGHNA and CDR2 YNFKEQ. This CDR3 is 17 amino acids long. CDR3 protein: CASSQGRTDNPYYEQYF. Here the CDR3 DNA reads TGTGCCAGCAGCCAAGGTAGGACGGACAACCCTTACTACGAGCAGTACTTC.

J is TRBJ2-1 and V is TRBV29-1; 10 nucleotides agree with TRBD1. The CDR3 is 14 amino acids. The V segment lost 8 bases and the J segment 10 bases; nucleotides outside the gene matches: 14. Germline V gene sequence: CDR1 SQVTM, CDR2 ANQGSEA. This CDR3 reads CSLSPGTGAEEQFF. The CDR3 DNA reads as TGCAGCCTGTCACCGGGGACAGGGGCCGAGGAGCAGTTCTTC.

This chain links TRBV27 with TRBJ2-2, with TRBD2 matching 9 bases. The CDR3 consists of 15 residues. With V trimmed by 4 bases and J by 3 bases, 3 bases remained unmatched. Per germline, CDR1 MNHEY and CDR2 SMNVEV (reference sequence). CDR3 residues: CASSSTSGYTGELFF. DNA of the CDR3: TGTGCCAGCAGTTCGACTAGCGGTTACACCGGGGAGCTGTTTTTT.

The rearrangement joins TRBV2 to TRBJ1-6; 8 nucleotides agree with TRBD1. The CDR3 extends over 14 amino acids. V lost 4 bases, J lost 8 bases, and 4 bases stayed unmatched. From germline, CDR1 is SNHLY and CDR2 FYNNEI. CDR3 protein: CASSGRDRYSPLHF. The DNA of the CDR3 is TGTGCCAGCAGTGGTAGGGACAGGTATTCACCCCTCCACTTT.

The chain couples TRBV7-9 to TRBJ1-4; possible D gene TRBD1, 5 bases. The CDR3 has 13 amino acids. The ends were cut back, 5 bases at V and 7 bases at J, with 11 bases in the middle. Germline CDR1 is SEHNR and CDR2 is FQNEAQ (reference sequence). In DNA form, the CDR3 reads TGTGCCAGCAGCCGCGGGGCTGCTGAAAAACTGTTTTTT. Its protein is CASSRGAAEKLFF.

CDR3 DNA sequence: TGTGCCAGCAGCTGGGGGACAGACTATGGCTACACCTTC. Translated, it gives CASSWGTDYGYTF. The chain links TRBV5-4 to TRBJ1-2, with 7 bases identical to TRBD1. Per the germline V gene, CDR1 is SGHNT and CDR2 is YYREEE (reference sequence). The V gene end was trimmed by 3 bases and the J gene end by 3 bases; junction bases not matched to a gene: 2. The CDR3 has 13 amino acids. The full variable domain, rest sourced from reference TRBV5-4 and TRBJ1-2, is ETGVTQSPTHLIKTRGQQVTLRCSSQSGHNTVSWYQQALGQGPQFIFQYYREEENGRGNFPPRFSGLQFPNYSSELNVNALELDDSALYLCASSWGTDYGYTFGSGTRLTVV.

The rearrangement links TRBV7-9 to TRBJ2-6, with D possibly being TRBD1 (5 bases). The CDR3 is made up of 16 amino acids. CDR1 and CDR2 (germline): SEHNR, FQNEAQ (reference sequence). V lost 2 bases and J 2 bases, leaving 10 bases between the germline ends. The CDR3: CASSLSRAPGANVLTF. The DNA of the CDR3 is TGTGCCAGCAGCTTATCCAGGGCCCCTGGGGCCAACGTCCTGACTTTC. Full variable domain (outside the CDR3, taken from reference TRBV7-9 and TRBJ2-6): DTGVSQNPRHKITKRGQNVTFRCDPISEHNRLYWYRQTLGQGPEFLTYFQNEAQLEKSRLLSDRFSAERPKGSFSTLEIQRTEQGDSAMYLCASSLSRAPGANVLTFGAGSRLTVL.

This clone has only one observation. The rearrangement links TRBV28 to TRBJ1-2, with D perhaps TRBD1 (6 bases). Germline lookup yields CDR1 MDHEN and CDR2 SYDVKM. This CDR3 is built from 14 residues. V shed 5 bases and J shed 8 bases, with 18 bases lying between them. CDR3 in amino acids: CASSPPREQGGYTF. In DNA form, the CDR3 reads TGTGCCAGCAGTCCCCCCCGCGAACAGGGAGGCTACACCTTC.

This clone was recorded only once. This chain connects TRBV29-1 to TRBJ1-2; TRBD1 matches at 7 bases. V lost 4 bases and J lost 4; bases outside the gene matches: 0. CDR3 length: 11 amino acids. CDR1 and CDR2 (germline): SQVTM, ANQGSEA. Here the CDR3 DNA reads TGCAGCGTTGGGGACAGCTATGGCTACACCTTC. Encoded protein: CSVGDSYGYTF.

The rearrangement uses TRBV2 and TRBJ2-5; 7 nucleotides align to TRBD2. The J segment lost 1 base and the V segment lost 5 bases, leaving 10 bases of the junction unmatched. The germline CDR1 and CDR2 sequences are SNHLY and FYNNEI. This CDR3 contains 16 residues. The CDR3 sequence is CASSPSGNKPQETQYF. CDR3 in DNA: TGTGCCAGCAGTCCTAGCGGCAACAAACCCCAAGAGACCCAGTACTTC.

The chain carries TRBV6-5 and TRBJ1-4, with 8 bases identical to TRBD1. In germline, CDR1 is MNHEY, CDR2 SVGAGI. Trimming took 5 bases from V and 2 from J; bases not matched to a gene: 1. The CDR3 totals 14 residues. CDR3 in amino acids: CASSNRGTNEKLFF. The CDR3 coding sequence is TGTGCCAGCAGTAACAGGGGGACTAATGAAAAACTGTTTTTT.

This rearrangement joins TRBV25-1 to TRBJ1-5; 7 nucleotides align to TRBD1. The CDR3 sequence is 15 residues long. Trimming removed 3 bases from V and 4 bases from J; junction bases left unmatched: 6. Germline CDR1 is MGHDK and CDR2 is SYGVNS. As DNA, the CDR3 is TGTGCCAGCAGTGATGGGGCAGGGGGAAATCAGCCCCAGCATTTT. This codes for CASSDGAGGNQPQHF.

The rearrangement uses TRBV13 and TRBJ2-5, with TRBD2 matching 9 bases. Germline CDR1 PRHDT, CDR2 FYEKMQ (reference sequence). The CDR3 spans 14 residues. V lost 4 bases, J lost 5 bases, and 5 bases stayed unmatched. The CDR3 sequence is CASSSGLASETQYF. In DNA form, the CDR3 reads TGTGCCAGCAGCTCGGGACTAGCCTCGGAGACCCAGTACTTC.

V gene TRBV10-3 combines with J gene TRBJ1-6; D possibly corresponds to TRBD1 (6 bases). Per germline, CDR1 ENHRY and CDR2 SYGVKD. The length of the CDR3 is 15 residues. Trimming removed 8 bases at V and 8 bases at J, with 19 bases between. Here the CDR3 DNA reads TGTGCCATCGCTCGGGAGGGGGAGGTGGATTCACCCCTCCACTTT. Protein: CAIAREGEVDSPLHF.

CDR3 coding DNA: TGCGCCAGCAGCTTAGACAGAGATGGCTACACCTTC. As protein: CASSLDRDGYTF. This chain links TRBV5-1 with TRBJ1-2, with a tentative D call TRBD1 (5 bases). Trimming pared 2 bases from V and 6 bases from J, leaving 8 bases between. The CDR3 has 12 amino acids. The V gene's germline CDR1 is SGHRS and CDR2 YFSETQ.

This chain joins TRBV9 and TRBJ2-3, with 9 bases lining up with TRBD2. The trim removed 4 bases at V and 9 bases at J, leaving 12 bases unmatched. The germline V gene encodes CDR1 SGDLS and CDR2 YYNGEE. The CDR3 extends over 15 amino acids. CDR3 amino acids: CASSPRGLAGNTQYF. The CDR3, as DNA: TGTGCCAGCAGCCCTAGGGGACTAGCAGGAAACACGCAGTATTTT. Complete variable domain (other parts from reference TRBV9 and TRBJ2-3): DSGVTQTPKHLITATGQRVTLRCSPRSGDLSVYWYQQSLDQGLQFLIQYYNGEERAKGNILERFSAQQFPDLHSELNLSSLELGDSALYFCASSPRGLAGNTQYFGPGTRLTVL.

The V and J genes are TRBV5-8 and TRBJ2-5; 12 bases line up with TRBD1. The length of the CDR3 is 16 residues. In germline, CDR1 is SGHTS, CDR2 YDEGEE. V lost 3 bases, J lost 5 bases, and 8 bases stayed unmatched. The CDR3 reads CASSYHRDRGLETQYF. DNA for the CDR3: TGTGCCAGCAGCTACCACCGGGACAGGGGGCTTGAGACCCAGTACTTC.

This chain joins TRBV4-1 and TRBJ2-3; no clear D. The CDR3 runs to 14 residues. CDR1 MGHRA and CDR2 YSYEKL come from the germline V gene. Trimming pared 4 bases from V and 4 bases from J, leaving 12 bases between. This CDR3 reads CASSPQESADTQYF. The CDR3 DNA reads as TGCGCCAGCAGCCCTCAGGAATCAGCAGATACGCAGTATTTT.

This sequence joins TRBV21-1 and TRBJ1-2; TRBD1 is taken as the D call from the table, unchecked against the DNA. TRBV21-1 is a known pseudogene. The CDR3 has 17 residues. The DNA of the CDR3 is TGTGCCAGCAGCGGCACCTTCGACAGGGCAGCTAACTATGGCTACACCTTC. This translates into CASSGTFDRAANYGYTF.

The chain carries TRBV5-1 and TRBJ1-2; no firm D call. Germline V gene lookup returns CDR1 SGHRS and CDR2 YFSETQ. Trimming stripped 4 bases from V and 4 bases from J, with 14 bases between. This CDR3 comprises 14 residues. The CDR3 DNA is TGCGCCAGCAGCGCATCTTCAGGTTCCTATGGCTACACCTTC. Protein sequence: CASSASSGSYGYTF. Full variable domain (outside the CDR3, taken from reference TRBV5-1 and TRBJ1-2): KAGVTQTPRYLIKTRGQQVTLSCSPISGHRSVSWYQQTPGQGLQFLFEYFSETQRNKGNFPGRFSGRQFSNSRSEMNVSTLELGDSALYLCASSASSGSYGYTFGSGTRLTVV.

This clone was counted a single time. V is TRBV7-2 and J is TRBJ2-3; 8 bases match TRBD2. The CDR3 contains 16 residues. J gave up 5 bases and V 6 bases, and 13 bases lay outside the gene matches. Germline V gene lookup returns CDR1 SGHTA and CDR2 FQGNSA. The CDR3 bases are TGTGCCAGCAGTCCACAGATGGGCGGGGGGATAGATACGCAGTATTTT. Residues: CASSPQMGGGIDTQYF.

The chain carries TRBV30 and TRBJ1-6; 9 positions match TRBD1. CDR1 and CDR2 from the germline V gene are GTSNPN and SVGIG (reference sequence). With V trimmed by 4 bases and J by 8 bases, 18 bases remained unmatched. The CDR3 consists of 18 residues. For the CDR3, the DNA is TGTGCCTGGACCCCGACCGGGACAGGGCGTCTGGGAGATTCACCCCTCCACTTT. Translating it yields CAWTPTGTGRLGDSPLHF.

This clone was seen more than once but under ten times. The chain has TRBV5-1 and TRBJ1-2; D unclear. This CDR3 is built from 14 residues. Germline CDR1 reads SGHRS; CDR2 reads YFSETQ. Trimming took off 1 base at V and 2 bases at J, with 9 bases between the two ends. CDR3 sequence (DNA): TGCGCCAGCAGCTTGAGCGCAGTCAACTATGGCTACACCTTC. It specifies CASSLSAVNYGYTF.

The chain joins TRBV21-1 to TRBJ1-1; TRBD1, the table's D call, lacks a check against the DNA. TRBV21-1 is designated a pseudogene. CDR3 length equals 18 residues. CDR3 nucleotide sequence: TGTGCCAGCAGACTCCCTAAGGTACCAGGGGGAAGAGACACTGAAGCTTTCTTT. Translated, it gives CASRLPKVPGGRDTEAFF.

The CDR3: CATSGGTGATDTQYF. CDR3 coding DNA: TGTGCCACCAGTGGAGGGACTGGTGCCACAGATACGCAGTATTTT. V gene TRBV24-1 combines with J gene TRBJ2-3; TRBD2 might be the D (6 bases). The CDR3 contains 15 residues. Germline-derived CDR1 and CDR2 are KGHDR and SFDVKD. V dropped 5 bases and J dropped 2 bases, with 13 bases sitting between them.

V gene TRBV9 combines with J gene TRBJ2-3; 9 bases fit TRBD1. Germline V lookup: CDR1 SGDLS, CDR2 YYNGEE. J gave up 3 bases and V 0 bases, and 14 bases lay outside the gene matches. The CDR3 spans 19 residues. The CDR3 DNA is TGTGCCAGCAGCGTAGCCGTGGGGACAGGGACATCCGGGACAGATACGCAGTATTTT. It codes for CASSVAVGTGTSGTDTQYF.